These 8 T cell receptor beta chains originate from one sample sequenced in a study of vaccination effects on CD4 cells after COVID-19. Antigens of these TCRs are unknown. Assay: immunoSEQ multiplex PCR; the TCRdb copy retains only in-frame clones and omits some. The sample holds some 47,000 clones; about three quarters are singletons and the top ten take about 7%. Subsequent to a culture period of around eleven days, CD4+ T cells were isolated. Participants each got two BNT162b2 or mRNA-1273 vaccine doses. The source material was CD4+ T cells from PBMCs cultured without peptide, sampled after COVID-19 vaccination. Receptors were obtained from a human donor who received a COVID-19 vaccine.

The chain links TRBV10-3 to TRBJ2-6; 7 bases map to TRBD1. The CDR3 is 16 amino acids. Germline CDR1 reads ENHRY; CDR2 reads SYGVKD. Trimming cost V 8 bases and J 2 bases; bases outside gene matches: 9. CDR3 DNA sequence: TGTGCCATCGGGTGGACAGGTCTGGCTGGGGCCAACGTCCTGACTTTC. This translates into CAIGWTGLAGANVLTF.

The J gene is TRBJ1-2, the V gene TRBV25-1, with D possibly matching TRBD1 (5 bases). Germline lookup yields CDR1 MGHDK and CDR2 SYGVNS. V shed 5 bases and J shed 3 bases, with 13 bases lying between them. The CDR3 contains 14 residues. CDR3 in amino acids: CASSSSGTHYGYTF. DNA of the CDR3: TGTGCCAGCAGTAGTTCCGGGACCCACTATGGCTACACCTTC.

The rearrangement uses TRBV5-4 and TRBJ1-5; TRBD1 agrees at 9 bases. Per the germline V gene, CDR1 is SGHNT and CDR2 is YYREEE (reference sequence). With V trimmed by 1 base and J by 2 bases, 7 bases remained unmatched. The CDR3 is 17 amino acids. The CDR3 is CASSLFGTGYGNQPQHF. DNA for the CDR3: TGTGCCAGCAGCTTGTTCGGGACAGGGTATGGCAATCAGCCCCAGCATTTT.

The chain recombines TRBV5-4 with TRBJ2-5; weak D call: TRBD1 (6 bases). Germline V lookup: CDR1 SGHNT, CDR2 YYREEE (reference sequence). Trimming removed 1 base at V and 4 bases at J, with 11 bases between. The CDR3 consists of 14 residues. CDR3 nucleotide sequence: TGTGCCAGCAGCTTGCCAGGGGAAAGAGAGACCCAGTACTTC. Protein sequence: CASSLPGERETQYF.

This chain joins TRBV19 and TRBJ2-3, with 9 bases aligning to TRBD2. There are 16 residues in the CDR3. Germline V CDR1 and CDR2: LNHDA, SQIVND (reference sequence). V was pared by 3 bases and J by 4 bases, with 8 bases of the junction left unmatched. This CDR3 reads CASSIGLIAGADTQYF. The CDR3 bases are TGTGCCAGTAGTATTGGGTTGATAGCGGGGGCAGATACGCAGTATTTT.

This sequence joins TRBV11-3 and TRBJ2-7; weak D call: TRBD1 (6 bases). This CDR3 region has 16 residues. Per the germline V gene, CDR1 is SGHNT and CDR2 is YENEEA. The V end lost 5 bases, the J end lost 2 bases, and 19 bases lay between the germline ends. CDR3 bases: TGTGCCAGCAGCCCACCCTGGTGGACAGCCCCCTACGAGCAGTACTTC. This codes for CASSPPWWTAPYEQYF.

By sample fraction, this clone is medium-sized. V and J are TRBV7-9 and TRBJ1-5; D not certain. CDR3 length: 14 residues. The germline CDR1 and CDR2 sequences are SEHNR and FQNEAQ (reference sequence). The V gene lost 1 base and the J gene lost 1 base, with 5 bases spanning the gap. CDR3 sequence reads: CASSLERSNQPQHF. CDR3 DNA sequence: TGTGCCAGCAGCTTAGAGCGAAGCAATCAGCCCCAGCATTTT.

J is TRBJ1-2 and V is TRBV5-1, with TRBD1 matching 7 bases. CDR1 is SGHRS, CDR2 YFSETQ, per germline. The V gene end was trimmed by 1 base and the J gene end by 8 bases; junction bases not matched to a gene: 11. The CDR3 loop spans 15 amino acids. This CDR3 is CASSLPQGGGKGYTF. CDR3 in DNA: TGCGCCAGCAGCTTGCCGCAGGGGGGTGGAAAAGGCTACACCTTC.